Following are 12 T cell receptor beta chains from one sample sequenced in a study of cytomegalovirus exposure and HLA in healthy donors. The PCR made use of 60 Vbeta and 13 Jbeta primers. Method: immunoSEQ multiplex PCR; TCRdb's copy keeps in-frame clones and lacks some. The table has 100,000 to 130,000 clones, under 80% seen once. What was sequenced was PBMCs. These receptors all stem from a woman aged 40 to 50 in good health and CMV-seropositive.

The CDR3 here is CSVGQGQGYEQFF. CDR3 DNA sequence: TGCAGCGTCGGCCAAGGACAGGGCTATGAGCAGTTCTTC. The chain links TRBV29-1 to TRBJ2-1, with 8 bases that match TRBD1. Germline lookup yields CDR1 SQVTM and CDR2 ANQGSEA. V shed 6 bases and J 8 bases; nucleotides not matched to a gene: 9. The CDR3 runs 13 residues.

The chain couples TRBV6-5 to TRBJ1-2; 7 bases align to TRBD1. Germline trimming cut 5 bases from V and 3 bases from J; bases unmatched to any gene: 6. CDR3 length: 14 amino acids. Germline CDR1 is MNHEY and CDR2 is SVGAGI. CDR3 sequence: CASSEDRFYYGYTF. CDR3 coding DNA: TGTGCCAGCAGTGAGGACAGGTTTTACTATGGCTACACCTTC.

Here the CDR3 DNA reads TGTGCCACCAGCAGCGGGATTAGCACAGATACGCAGTATTTT. Its protein is CATSSGISTDTQYF. The chain combines TRBV15 with TRBJ2-3, with TRBD2 as a possible D gene (5 bases). Between the trimmed V and J ends, which lost 3 bases and 0 bases, there was a span of 7 bases. Germline values: CDR1 LNHNV, CDR2 YYDKDF (reference sequence). This CDR3 has 14 amino acids.

This chain links TRBV7-8 with TRBJ1-2; 7 bases fit TRBD1. V dropped 4 bases and J dropped 5; count of bases not matched to a gene: 1. The CDR3 contains 12 residues. Germline CDR1 and CDR2: SGHVS and FQNEAQ. The CDR3 coding sequence is TGTGCCAGCAGCTCGACAGGGTATGGCTACACCTTC. It yields the protein CASSSTGYGYTF.

V gene TRBV7-8 combines with J gene TRBJ1-4, with D perhaps TRBD1 (6 bases). Germline-derived CDR1 and CDR2 are SGHVS and FQNEAQ. The CDR3 covers 14 residues. Trimming removed 8 bases from V and 4 bases from J, with 14 bases in between. CDR3 DNA: TGTGCCAGCGGACCTCGGACAGATAATGAAAAACTGTTTTTT. Its protein product is CASGPRTDNEKLFF.

The chain links TRBV30 to TRBJ1-6; the D is unclear. Trimming stripped 0 bases from V and 15 bases from J, with 9 bases between. Germline V gene sequence: CDR1 GTSNPN, CDR2 SVGIG (reference sequence). The CDR3 has 11 amino acids. Here the CDR3 DNA reads TGTGCCTGGAGTGTAGAGGGTCACCTCCACTTT. The encoded protein is CAWSVEGHLHF. Full variable domain (rest looked up from reference TRBV30 and TRBJ1-6): SQTIHQWPATLVQPVGSPLSLECTVEGTSNPNLYWYRQAAGRGLQLLFYSVGIGQISSEVPQNLSASRPQDRQFILSSKKLLLSDSGFYLCAWSVEGHLHFGNGTRLTVT.

This chain connects TRBV30 to TRBJ1-4; D perhaps matches TRBD1 (5 bases). Germline lookup yields CDR1 GTSNPN and CDR2 SVGIG (reference sequence). The CDR3 is made up of 15 amino acids. Trimming removed 0 bases at V and 4 bases at J, with 12 bases between. CDR3 amino acids: CAWSVGVSRNEKLFF. The CDR3 coding sequence is TGTGCCTGGAGTGTAGGGGTCAGCCGTAATGAAAAACTGTTTTTT. The complete variable domain, with remaining parts taken from reference TRBV30 and TRBJ1-4, reads SQTIHQWPATLVQPVGSPLSLECTVEGTSNPNLYWYRQAAGRGLQLLFYSVGIGQISSEVPQNLSASRPQDRQFILSSKKLLLSDSGFYLCAWSVGVSRNEKLFFGSGTQLSVL.

The chain recombines TRBV29-1 with TRBJ1-3, with D perhaps matching TRBD1 (5 bases). The CDR3 has 14 amino acids. Per germline, CDR1 SQVTM and CDR2 ANQGSEA. The V end lost 4 bases, the J end lost 0 bases, and 10 bases lay between the germline ends. The CDR3 DNA reads TGCAGCGTTGGCGGGGGGTCCTCTGGAAACACCATATATTTT. Protein: CSVGGGSSGNTIYF.

The genes are TRBV10-3 and TRBJ1-2, with TRBD1 as a possible D gene (6 bases). Germline V CDR1 and CDR2: ENHRY, SYGVKD. This CDR3 is 13 amino acids long. V gave up 6 bases and J gave up 3 bases, with 11 bases separating them. The CDR3 bases are TGTGCCATCAGGATGGACAGCGACTATGGCTACACCTTC. Its translation: CAIRMDSDYGYTF.

The chain carries TRBV5-6 and TRBJ2-1, with a possible D match to TRBD1 (6 bases). Trimming stripped 4 bases from V and 2 bases from J, with 13 bases between. The CDR3 covers 15 residues. Germline CDR1 is SGHDT and CDR2 is YYEEEE. CDR3 sequence: CASSRQGLTYNEQFF. CDR3 nucleotide sequence: TGTGCCAGCAGCCGCCAGGGGCTAACCTACAATGAGCAGTTCTTC.

The chain couples TRBV2 to TRBJ2-1, with 7 positions matching TRBD1. The CDR3 contains 15 residues. Trimming at V came to 6 bases and at J to 6 bases, leaving 11 bases not matched to a gene. Germline V gene lookup returns CDR1 SNHLY and CDR2 FYNNEI. The CDR3 loop is CASRTTGVASNEQFF. The CDR3 DNA follows: TGTGCCAGCAGGACAACAGGGGTAGCGAGCAATGAGCAGTTCTTC.

V is TRBV5-1 and J is TRBJ2-1; 10 nucleotides agree with TRBD2. J was trimmed by 7 bases and V by 6 bases; bases with no gene match: 13. CDR1 is SGHRS and CDR2 is YFSETQ in the germline V gene. The CDR3 extends over 16 amino acids. CDR3 sequence (DNA): TGCGCCAGCACCCCGACCGTAGCGGGGGGCGGAAATGAGCAGTTCTTC. This gives the protein CASTPTVAGGGNEQFF.